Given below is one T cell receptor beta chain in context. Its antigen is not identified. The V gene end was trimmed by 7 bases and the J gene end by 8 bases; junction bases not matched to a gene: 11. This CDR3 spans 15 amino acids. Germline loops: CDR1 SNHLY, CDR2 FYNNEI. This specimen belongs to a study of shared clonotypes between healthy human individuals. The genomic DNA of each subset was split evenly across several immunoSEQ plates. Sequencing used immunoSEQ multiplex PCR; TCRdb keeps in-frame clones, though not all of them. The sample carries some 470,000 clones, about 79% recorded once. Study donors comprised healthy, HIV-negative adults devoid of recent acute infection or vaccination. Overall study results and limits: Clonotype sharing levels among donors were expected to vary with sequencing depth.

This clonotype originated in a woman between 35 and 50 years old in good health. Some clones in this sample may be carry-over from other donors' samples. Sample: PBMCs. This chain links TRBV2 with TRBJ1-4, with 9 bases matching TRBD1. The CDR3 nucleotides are TGTGCCAGCATGGCCCGGGGACAGGGACGAGAAAAACTGTTTTTT. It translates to CASMARGQGREKLFF.